This record covers a single T cell receptor (beta chain). This clone showed up just a few times. The antigen it recognizes is unknown. No base quality information exists; no much larger clone differs at one position. The data belong to a study of T cell responses to AZD1222 COVID-19 vaccine (dated by TCRdb to about 2021). Notes on the research overall: A total of more than 230 trial participants underwent TCR sequencing, of whom roughly 210 had received two doses of AZD1222 and some 25 had received two doses of the MenACWY control vaccine. Trial participants were enrolled by age into 18-55, 56-69 and 70-plus year subgroups, with 148, 28 and 57 TCR-sequenced participants respectively. Results the study describes overall, beyond this receptor: Spike-specific TCR breadth and depth rose significantly after two AZD1222 doses compared with day 0 and with MenACWY recipients. No day 14 peak-response samples were available, so repertoires were characterized only after the peak T cell response. Most participants were white British and females outnumbered males, and the authors suggested that clonal diversity may have been underestimated. The whole spike protein was spanned by vaccine-associated CD4 TCRs, and dominant responses were seen in regions 160-218 and 743-854. Only five to seven AZD1222 recipients were SARS-CoV-2 seropositive at baseline, limiting conclusions about previously exposed vaccinees. Reportedly, close to half of the unique spike-specific TCRs recognized epitopes lying outside the regions that are mutated in the B.1.351 and B.1.1.7 variants. In the small 56-69-year group, the increase in depth fell short of significance, most likely because of low power.

The CDR3 regions of human TCRbeta chains were analyzed by immunosequencing. As for the authors' bioinformatics: TCRs in the repertoires were matched against a reference library of SARS-CoV-2-specific TCRs that had been generated with the MIRA antigen-specificity platform. Breadth was defined as the fraction of unique TCRs that were SARS-CoV-2-associated. Depth was defined as the fraction of total T cells that were SARS-CoV-2-associated. Using the MIRA data, each spike-specific TCR was assigned both to the spike region to which the TCR was reactive and to a CD4 or CD8 class. Log10-transformed breadth and depth values were compared by one-way ANOVA with Sidak's multiple comparisons tests. TCRdb provides this immuneACCESS table in a form limited to in-frame rearrangements. Some clones are lacking; in checked studies, under half of them reflect an unresolved V gene, and why the rest are absent is not known. The DNA gave D and trimming, while V, J and clone size come from that table. Counted in this sample were under 200,000 clones; 80% to 90% of them appeared once. The ten largest account for about 3% of the sample.

The sample's time point label, in plain terms: baseline before first vaccination. Explained via the paper, the treatment or condition label denotes: meningococcal conjugate vaccine given as trial control. Vaccinee samples were obtained from the UK trials COV001 and COV002, which included a single-blind randomized controlled phase 2/3 trial of AZD1222 (ChAdOx1 nCoV-19) in healthy adults. Trial participant PBMC samples were collected at day 0 and day 28 after the second dose for TCRbeta chain sequencing. Deletion took 0 bases off V and 7 bases off J, with a span of 7 bases between the germline ends. The germline V gene specifies ENHRY as CDR1 and SYGVKD as CDR2. Inclusive of the bounding cysteine and phenylalanine, the CDR3 is 13 residues long. The CDR3 DNA has 39 bases and is translated from base 1.

Material: peripheral blood, obtained on day 0 of MenACWY control vaccination. Recombination joined TRBV10-3 with TRBJ1-5, with the D gene too uncertain to name. The TCR comes from an adult in good health. Read as DNA, the sequence is TGTGCCATCAGTGAGTCGATAGCGCAGCCCCAGCATTTT. This translates into CAISESIAQPQHF.